This T cell receptor beta chain was retrieved from a study of regulatory T cells in long-lasting Graves disease. Whole-study findings and limits: Relative to new patients (under 1,000), persistent patients exhibited greater sharing of public clonotypes (about 3,000).

As for time point: newly diagnosed GD, antithyroid drugs for less than 3 months. RNA extracted from PBMCs served as the sequencing template. CDR3 regions were amplified by Arm-PCR using iRepertoire HTBI primers to build TCR beta libraries. TCRdb ran MiXCR on the multiplex PCR reads and lists one entry per CDR3 protein. The sample yields about 470,000 distinct CDR3 sequences, around 15% seen once. This clonotype was found many times. The antigen is unknown. A further study also used this sample, focusing on T cells in Graves' hyperthyroidism and ophthalmopathy. From that study: Stable hyperthyroidism: no ophthalmopathy progression over 18 months of follow-up. In the first-round RT-PCR of the TCR CDR3, the HTBI primer set was used.

The TCR originated in a man between 35 and 55 years old with Graves disease. The sample consisted of peripheral blood mononuclear cells (PBMCs), taken at new diagnosis, from a patient treated with antithyroid drugs.

CDR3 in amino acids: CASSAVGTEPSEQYF. The CDR3 bases are TGTGCCAGCAGCGCCGTAGGGACGGAACCCTCCGAGCAGTACTTC. This rearrangement joins TRBV9 to TRBJ2-7; D tentatively fits TRBD1 or TRBD2 (5 bases each). CDR1 SGDLS and CDR2 YYNGEE come from the germline V gene. The V end lost 3 bases, the J end lost 6 bases, and 19 bases lay between the germline ends. This CDR3 region has 15 residues.